These 12 T cell receptor beta chains originate from one sample sequenced in a study of control samples from healthy donors and cancer patients. Here immunoSEQ multiplex PCR was the method, and the copy in TCRdb shows in-frame clones only, minus some. The data hold fewer than 90,000 clones, with around 87% observed a single time. Specimen: blood. Receptor source: a middle-aged man in good health.

The V call is TRBV19, the J call TRBJ1-4, with D possibly matching TRBD1 (6 bases). From germline, CDR1 is LNHDA and CDR2 SQIVND (reference sequence). Trimming stripped 7 bases from V and 8 bases from J, with 20 bases between. This CDR3 comprises 15 residues. The CDR3 bases are TGTGCCAGTACCCTGGGGGCAGCGGCGTGGGAAAAACTGTTTTTT. Amino acid sequence: CASTLGAAAWEKLFF.

The V and J genes are TRBV7-6 and TRBJ2-2, with 9 bases lining up with TRBD2. CDR3 length: 17 residues. Germline CDR1 reads SGHVS; CDR2 reads FNYEAQ. J was trimmed by 3 bases and V by 1 base; bases with no gene match: 6. This CDR3 reads CASSLGASGGYTGELFF. The CDR3 region has the DNA TGTGCCAGCAGCTTAGGAGCGAGCGGGGGGTACACCGGGGAGCTGTTTTTT.

This chain connects TRBV5-1 to TRBJ1-1; D not resolved. The CDR3 runs to 12 residues. V lost 4 bases and J lost 8, with 12 bases in between. Germline values: CDR1 SGHRS, CDR2 YFSETQ. CDR3 residues: CASSVGEGEAFF. The CDR3 bases are TGCGCCAGCAGCGTCGGCGAAGGAGAAGCTTTCTTT.

The V call is TRBV5-1, the J call TRBJ2-2; unclear D gene. Germline assignment: CDR1 SGHRS and CDR2 YFSETQ. This CDR3 contains 15 residues. Trimming shortened V by 0 bases and J by 6 bases, and 12 bases separated the two germline ends. The CDR3 sequence: CASSLALRTPGELFF. The DNA of the CDR3 is TGCGCCAGCAGCTTGGCCCTAAGGACCCCCGGGGAGCTGTTTTTT.

The rearrangement links TRBV12-5 to TRBJ1-5; no clear D. The CDR3 is 19 amino acids. Trimming took 0 bases from V and 0 from J, leaving 18 bases between them. Germline assignment: CDR1 LGHNT and CDR2 FRNRAP. In nucleotides, the CDR3 is TGTGCTAGTGGTTTGGTAAAAGATGGCAGTGTGATTAGCAATCAGCCCCAGCATTTT. This gives the protein CASGLVKDGSVISNQPQHF.

The rearrangement joins TRBV30 to TRBJ1-5, with a tentative D call TRBD1 (5 bases). The CDR3 loop spans 13 amino acids. CDR1 is GTSNPN and CDR2 is SVGIG in the germline V gene (reference sequence). V was cut by 7 bases and J by 4 bases, with 14 bases left in between. The chain's CDR3 is CASSGALNQPQHF. The CDR3, as DNA: TGTGCCTCCTCCGGGGCCTTAAATCAGCCCCAGCATTTT.

The chain recombines TRBV5-1 with TRBJ1-6; 8 bases line up with TRBD1. Germline assignment: CDR1 SGHRS and CDR2 YFSETQ. The CDR3 is 14 amino acids. Unmatched junction bases numbered 7, after V lost 6 bases and J lost 8 bases. The CDR3 DNA is TGCGCCAGCACTGGACAGGGCGGGGATTCACCCCTCCACTTT. This gives the protein CASTGQGGDSPLHF.

This chain joins TRBV11-3 and TRBJ2-1; 15 nucleotides match TRBD2. V lost 5 bases, J lost 10 bases, and 6 bases stayed unmatched. The CDR3 has 15 amino acids. The germline gives CDR1 SGHNT, CDR2 YENEEA. CDR3 in amino acids: CASSHSGTSGREQFF. Here the CDR3 DNA reads TGTGCCAGCAGCCATTCCGGGACTAGCGGGAGGGAGCAGTTCTTC.

The V gene is TRBV3-1 (or the pseudogene TRBV3-2), the J gene TRBJ2-3; maybe TRBD2 (6 bases). Trimming took off 1 base at V and 3 bases at J, with 14 bases between the two ends. This CDR3 region has 16 residues. The germline V gene encodes CDR1 LGHDT and CDR2 YNNKEL (reference sequence). The CDR3 DNA reads TGTGCCAGCAGCCAAGGAGGAGGGGCCGTGACAGATACGCAGTATTTT. It specifies CASSQGGGAVTDTQYF.

The gene calls are TRBV30 and TRBJ2-6; D not resolved. Trimming removed 1 base from V and 0 bases from J, with 7 bases in between. The CDR3 has 15 amino acids. Germline V CDR1 and CDR2: GTSNPN, SVGIG (reference sequence). The CDR3 region has the DNA TGTGCCTGGAGTGGTTGGGGCTCTGGGGCCAACGTCCTGACTTTC. Its protein is CAWSGWGSGANVLTF.

The J gene is TRBJ2-1, the V gene TRBV9, with D unresolved. Germline assignment: CDR1 SGDLS and CDR2 YYNGEE. The germline V and J ends were trimmed by 0 bases and 0 bases, with 7 bases remaining between them. This CDR3 contains 15 residues. CDR3 bases: TGTGCCAGCAGCGTAGAGGCTCCCTCCTACAATGAGCAGTTCTTC. Its translation: CASSVEAPSYNEQFF. The variable domain in full, with the rest retrieved from reference TRBV9 and TRBJ2-1, is DSGVTQTPKHLITATGQRVTLRCSPRSGDLSVYWYQQSLDQGLQFLIQYYNGEERAKGNILERFSAQQFPDLHSELNLSSLELGDSALYFCASSVEAPSYNEQFFGPGTRLTVL.

The V call is TRBV7-3, the J call TRBJ1-2, with 8 bases that match TRBD1. This CDR3 contains 14 residues. Germline lookup yields CDR1 SGHTA and CDR2 FQGTGA. Trimming at V came to 5 bases and at J to 1 base, leaving 3 bases not matched to a gene. The CDR3 DNA sequence: TGTGCCAGCAGCACAGGACAGGGTAACTATGGCTACACCTTC. Translated: CASSTGQGNYGYTF.